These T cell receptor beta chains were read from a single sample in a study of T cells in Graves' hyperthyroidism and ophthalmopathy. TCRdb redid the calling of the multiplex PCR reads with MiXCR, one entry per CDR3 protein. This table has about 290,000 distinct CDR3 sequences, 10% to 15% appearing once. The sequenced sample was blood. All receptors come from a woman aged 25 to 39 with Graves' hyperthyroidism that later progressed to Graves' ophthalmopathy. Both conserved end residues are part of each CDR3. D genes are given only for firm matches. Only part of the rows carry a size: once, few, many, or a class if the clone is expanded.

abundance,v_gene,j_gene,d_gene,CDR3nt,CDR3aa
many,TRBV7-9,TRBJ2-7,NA,TGTGCCAGCAGCTTAGAGGCCGTCTACGAGCAGTACTTC,CASSLEAVYEQYF
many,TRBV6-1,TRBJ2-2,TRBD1,TGTGCCAGCAGGGGACAGGGGGCGGCCACCGGGGAGCTGTTTTTT,CASRGQGAATGELFF
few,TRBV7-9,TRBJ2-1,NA,TGTGCCAGCAGCGGAGGCTCTCTTCTGGACTACAATGAGCAGTTCTTC,CASSGGSLLDYNEQFF
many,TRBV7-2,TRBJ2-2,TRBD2,TGTGCCAGCAGCTTACTAGCGGGACGGCGGTCCACCGGGGAGCTGTTTTTT,CASSLLAGRRSTGELFF
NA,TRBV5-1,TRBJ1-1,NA,TGTGCCAGCAGCCAGGACAGTGGAGACACTGAAGCTTTCTTT,CASSQDSGDTEAFF
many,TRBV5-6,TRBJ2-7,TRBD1,TGTGCCAGCAGCTCGGACAGGGGCGCTAGTAACGAGCAGTACTTC,CASSSDRGASNEQYF
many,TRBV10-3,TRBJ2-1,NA,TGTGCCATCAGTGAGTCAGGGCCTGAGAGCTCCTACAATGAGCAGTTCTTC,CAISESGPESSYNEQFF
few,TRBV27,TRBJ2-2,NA,TGTGCCAGCAGTTTATTTAACACCGGGGAGCTGTTTTTT,CASSLFNTGELFF
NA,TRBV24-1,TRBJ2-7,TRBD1,TGTGCCACCAGTGGGACAGGTTTCGAGCAGTACTTC,CATSGTGFEQYF
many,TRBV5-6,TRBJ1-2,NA,TGTGCCAGCAGAAGAGGGGCGTTGAGCCACACCTTC,CASRRGALSHTF
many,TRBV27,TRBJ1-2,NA,TGTGCCAGCAGTAGCAGGGGAAACTATGGCTACACCTTC,CASSSRGNYGYTF
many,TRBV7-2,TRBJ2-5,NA,TGTGCCAGCAGTAGTACGGGGGTAGAGACCCAGTACTTC,CASSSTGVETQYF
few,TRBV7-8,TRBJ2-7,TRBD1,TGTGCCAGCAGCTTACCCGACAGGGCCCCTGAGCAGTACTTC,CASSLPDRAPEQYF
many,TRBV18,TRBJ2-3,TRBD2,TGTGCCAGCTCACCACCCCTAGCGGGAGGGAGCACAGATACGCAGTATTTT,CASSPPLAGGSTDTQYF
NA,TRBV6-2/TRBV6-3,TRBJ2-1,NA,TGTGCCAGCAGTTACGTGGGGTACAATGAGCAGTTCTTC,CASSYVGYNEQFF
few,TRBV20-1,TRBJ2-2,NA,NA,CSAAGGQGAYEQYFGPDTGELFF
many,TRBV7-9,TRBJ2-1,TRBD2,TGTGCCAGCAGCTTGGGACTAGCGGGAGAACTGGGCAATGAGCAGTTCTTC,CASSLGLAGELGNEQFF
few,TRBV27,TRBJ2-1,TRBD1,TGTGCCAGCAGTTTAAAGGGGGACAGGGATTTTAGGAATGAGCAGTTCTTC,CASSLKGDRDFRNEQFF
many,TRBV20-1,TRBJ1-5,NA,TGCAGTGCTAGAGATCCCAACCTGGCCAGGGCTTCTAGTAGCAATCAGCCCCAGCATTTT,CSARDPNLARASSSNQPQHF
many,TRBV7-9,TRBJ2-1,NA,TGTGCCAGCAGCCCCCAGACCGCGTCCAATGAGCAGTTCTTC,CASSPQTASNEQFF
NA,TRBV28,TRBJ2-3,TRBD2,TGTGCCATTTCCCCGGGACTAGCGGGAGACACCGGGGAGCGGGATGGAGATACGCAGTATTTT,CAISPGLAGDTGERDGDTQYF
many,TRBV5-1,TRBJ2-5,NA,TGCGCCAGCAGCCGGGACCTAGAGACCCAGTACTTC,CASSRDLETQYF
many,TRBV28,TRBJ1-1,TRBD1,TGTGCCAGCAGTTTAAGACAGGGGGTGTTGAACACTGAAGCTTTCTTT,CASSLRQGVLNTEAFF
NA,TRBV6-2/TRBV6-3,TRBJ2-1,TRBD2,TGTGCCAGCAGGAGGACTAGCGAGGCCTACAATGAGCAGTTCTTC,CASRRTSEAYNEQFF
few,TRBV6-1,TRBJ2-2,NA,TGTGCCAGCGGCGGGAACATCGGACGTGCCGGGGAGCTGTTTTTT,CASGGNIGRAGELFF
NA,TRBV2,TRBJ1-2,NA,TGTGCCAGCAGTGAGAACGGGAACTATGGCTACACCTTC,CASSENGNYGYTF
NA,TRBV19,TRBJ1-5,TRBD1,TGTGCCAGTAATGGACAGGCTAATCAGCCCCAGCATTTT,CASNGQANQPQHF
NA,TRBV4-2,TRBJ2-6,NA,TGTGCCAGCAGCCAAGAATTTTCAGGAAGCTCTGGGGCCAACGTCCTGACTTTC,CASSQEFSGSSGANVLTF
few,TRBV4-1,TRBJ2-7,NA,TGCGCCAGCAGCCAGTTAAGCGGCGGGACCTACGAGCAGTACTTC,CASSQLSGGTYEQYF
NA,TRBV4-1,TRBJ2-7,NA,TGCGCCAGCAGCTATAGACGAGGTAATGGGGGCGCGTACGAGCAGTACTTC,CASSYRRGNGGAYEQYF
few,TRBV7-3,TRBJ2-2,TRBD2,TGTGCCAGCAGCCCCGTGCGGGAGGGCCCTGGCGGGGAGCTGTTTTTT,CASSPVREGPGGELFF
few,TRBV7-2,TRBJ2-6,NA,TGTGCCAGCAGCGGACGACACTCTGGGGCCAACGTCCTGACTTTC,CASSGRHSGANVLTF
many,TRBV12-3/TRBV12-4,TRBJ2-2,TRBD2,TGTGCCAGCAGTTCTACCGGGCTAGCGGGAGTTTGGACCGGGGAGCTGTTTTTT,CASSSTGLAGVWTGELFF
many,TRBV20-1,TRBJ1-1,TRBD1,TGCAGTGCTAGAGATCTGGACAGGGTGGCGACTGAAGCTTTCTTT,CSARDLDRVATEAFF
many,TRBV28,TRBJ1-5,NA,TGTGCCAGCAGTTTATCCATTGGGGCCCAGCATTTT,CASSLSIGAQHF
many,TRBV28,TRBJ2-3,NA,TGTGCCAGCAGTTTGCGAGGGGGCACAGATACGCAGTATTTT,CASSLRGGTDTQYF
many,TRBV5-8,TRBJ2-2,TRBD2,TGTGCCAGCAGCTTGGTAGCGGGAGGGCCCTTAACCGGGGAGCTGTTTTTT,CASSLVAGGPLTGELFF
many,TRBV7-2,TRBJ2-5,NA,TGTGCCAGCAGCGGTACAGGGCCCTGGGACCAGTACTTC,CASSGTGPWDQYF
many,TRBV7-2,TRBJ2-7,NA,TGTGCCAGCAGCTTAGATTCGGACACATCCTACGAGCAGTACTTC,CASSLDSDTSYEQYF
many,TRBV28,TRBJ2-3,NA,TGTGCCAGCAGTTCGGACGTCCAGGCCACAGATACGCAGTATTTT,CASSSDVQATDTQYF
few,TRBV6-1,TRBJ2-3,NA,TGTGCCAGCAGTGAATGGTCCAGGTGGTACGATACGCAGTATTTT,CASSEWSRWYDTQYF
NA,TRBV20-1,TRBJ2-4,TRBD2,TGCAGTGCTAGTAGCGAGGGGCTAGCGGCGTGGGGGTCCAAAAACATTCAGTACTTC,CSASSEGLAAWGSKNIQYF
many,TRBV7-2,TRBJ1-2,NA,TGTGCCAGCAGCACAGGCCCGAGGGAGGGCTATGGCTACACCTTC,CASSTGPREGYGYTF
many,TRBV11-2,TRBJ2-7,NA,TGTGCCAGCAGCTCCTATTACGAGCAGTACTTC,CASSSYYEQYF
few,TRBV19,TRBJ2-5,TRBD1,TGTGCCAGTACCGTCTCCAGGGGGCTCGGTGAGACCCAGTACTTC,CASTVSRGLGETQYF
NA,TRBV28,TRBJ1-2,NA,TGTGCCAGCAGTTTTGGGGGTGAATATGGCTACACCTTC,CASSFGGEYGYTF
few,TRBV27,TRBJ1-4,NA,TGTGCCAGCAGTTTACAGCACGGTGCGGGGGTTAATGAAAAACTGTTTTTT,CASSLQHGAGVNEKLFF
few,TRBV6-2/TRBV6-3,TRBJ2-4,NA,TGTGCCAGCAGTTACCAACGGGAAGGCAAAAACATTCAGTACTTC,CASSYQREGKNIQYF